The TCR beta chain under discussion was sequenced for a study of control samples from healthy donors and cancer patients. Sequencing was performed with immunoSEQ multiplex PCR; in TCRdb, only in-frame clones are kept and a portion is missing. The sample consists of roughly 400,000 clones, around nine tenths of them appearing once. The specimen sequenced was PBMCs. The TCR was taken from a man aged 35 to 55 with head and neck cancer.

In DNA form, the CDR3 reads TGTGCCAGCAGCACTCGGACTAGCGGCTTTAGCACAGATACGCAGTATTTT. This translates into CASSTRTSGFSTDTQYF. The chain uses TRBV9 and TRBJ2-3, with 10 bases that match TRBD2. Trimming at V came to 4 bases and at J to 0 bases, leaving 8 bases not matched to a gene. The germline V gene has CDR1 SGDLS and CDR2 YYNGEE. This CDR3 region has 17 residues.